The 25 T cell receptor beta chains given below trace back to one sample, sequenced in a study of T-cell reconstitution after alpha-beta-depleted transplantation in children. TCRbeta library construction was performed incorporating unique molecular identifiers. MiXCR, applied by TCRdb to the PCR reads, yields one record per CDR3 protein. The table shows 280,000 or so distinct CDR3 sequences, with more than 9% occurring only once. This specimen consisted of peripheral blood, obtained 180 days after TCRalphabeta/CD19-depleted stem cell transplant. All receptors come from a male patient between 2 and 10 years old who had a stem cell transplant for chronic granulomatous disease, so the T cells may come from the graft donor.

This clonotype has a count of ten or more. The rearrangement links TRBV12-3 or TRBV12-4 to TRBJ2-3, with D perhaps matching TRBD2 (5 bases). The CDR3 length is 15 residues. V lost 8 bases to trimming and J lost 5 bases, with 20 bases between them. The DNA of the CDR3 is TGTGCCAGCGTCCTATCCCTAGCCCGGGTAGATACGCAGTATTTT. Residues: CASVLSLARVDTQYF.

This clonotype was detected a few times. The V and J genes are TRBV6-2 or TRBV6-3 and TRBJ2-7; D gene uncertain. Trimming took off 2 bases at V and 0 bases at J, with 5 bases between the two ends. The germline gives CDR1 MNHEY, CDR2 SVGEGT. The CDR3 length is 13 residues. CDR3 nucleotides: TGTGCCAGCAGTTACACGGACTCCTACGAGCAGTACTTC. This encodes CASSYTDSYEQYF.

Ten or more counts support this clonotype. The V call is TRBV6-1, the J call TRBJ2-2; D gene unclear. The CDR3 has 15 amino acids. Trimming cost V 7 bases and J 5 bases, with 17 bases left between them. CDR1 and CDR2 from the germline V gene are MNHNS and SASEGT. The CDR3 DNA is TGTGCCAGCAAAGGACGTCTTTATGGGACCGGGGAGCTGTTTTTT. Encoded protein: CASKGRLYGTGELFF.

A word on this clonotype: One base away lies a much larger clone, so this may be a sequencing read error. The V call is TRBV5-1, the J call TRBJ2-7; 7 bases match TRBD1. CDR3 size: 14 residues. Per germline, CDR1 SGHRS and CDR2 YFSETQ. CDR3: CAGSLLTGADEQYF. CDR3 nucleotide sequence: TGCGCCGGCAGCTTGCTAACAGGGGCGGACGAGCAGTACTTC.

This chain connects TRBV20-1 to TRBJ2-5; TRBD2 aligns across 7 bases. CDR1 and CDR2 (germline): DFQATT, SNEGSKA (reference sequence). The CDR3 consists of 17 residues. The CDR3 region is CCARRGDSSGLQETQYF. The CDR3 DNA sequence: TGCTGCGCTAGAAGAGGCGATTCTAGCGGACTCCAAGAGACCCAGTACTTC.

Many counts were recorded for this clonotype. The V and J genes are TRBV7-3 and TRBJ2-5, with 7 bases matching TRBD2. The CDR3 consists of 16 residues. The ends lost 5 bases at V and 2 bases at J; junction bases unmatched: 11. The germline V gene encodes CDR1 SGHTA and CDR2 FQGTGA. The CDR3: CASSPLGREYQETQYF. Written as DNA, the CDR3 is TGTGCCAGCAGCCCCCTGGGGCGGGAGTATCAAGAGACCCAGTACTTC.

This clonotype was seen many times. This chain joins TRBV15 and TRBJ2-2; D unclear. Germline V gene lookup returns CDR1 LNHNV and CDR2 YYDKDF (reference sequence). The ends were cut back, 0 bases at V and 0 bases at J, with 17 bases in the middle. CDR3 size: 19 residues. The CDR3 reads CATSRERWKGRANTGELFF. DNA for the CDR3: TGTGCCACCAGCAGAGAACGGTGGAAGGGCAGAGCGAACACCGGGGAGCTGTTTTTT.

This clonotype was picked up many times. V gene TRBV12-3 or TRBV12-4 combines with J gene TRBJ2-1, with TRBD2 identical over 11 bases. V was clipped by 6 bases and J by 9 bases; unmatched bases: 10. The CDR3 is 15 amino acids. The CDR3 DNA reads as TGTGCCAGCAGACCCCTAGCGGGAGGCCGAGGTGAGCAGTTCTTC. Protein: CASRPLAGGRGEQFF.

The chain couples TRBV12-3 or TRBV12-4 to TRBJ2-5; 9 nucleotides align to TRBD1. The V and J ends lost 5 bases and 5 bases, in that order; junction bases with no gene match: 12. The CDR3 is 16 amino acids. The CDR3 DNA is TGTGCCAGCAGTCCCCGGGACAGGGCATTCGGGGAGACCCAGTACTTC. It codes for CASSPRDRAFGETQYF.

At least ten counts were recorded for this clonotype. For the CDR3, the DNA is TGTGCCAGCAGCTTAGCCACCGGGACAGGGGTCGTAGATACGCAGTATTTT. Its translation is CASSLATGTGVVDTQYF. The chain combines TRBV7-6 with TRBJ2-3, with TRBD1 identical over 10 bases. The CDR3 covers 17 residues. The junction had 8 bases not matched to a gene; V was cut back by 0 bases and J by 5 bases. Germline loops: CDR1 SGHVS, CDR2 FNYEAQ.

This clonotype has ten or more counts. The chain carries TRBV7-9 and TRBJ2-5; either TRBD1 or TRBD2 may supply D (5 bases each). With 3 bases removed from V and 2 bases from J, the gap between germline ends came to 19 bases. The CDR3 totals 17 residues. From germline, CDR1 is SEHNR and CDR2 FQNEAQ (reference sequence). The CDR3: CASSFGRDLLLQETQYF. Written as DNA, the CDR3 is TGTGCCAGCAGCTTTGGCCGGGACCTACTTTTACAAGAGACCCAGTACTTC.

This clonotype was recorded many times. V and J are TRBV20-1 and TRBJ2-1; D possibly matches TRBD1 or TRBD2 (5 bases each). CDR3 length: 14 amino acids. Germline CDR1 is DFQATT and CDR2 is SNEGSKA (reference sequence). The V end lost 3 bases, the J end lost 0 bases, and 9 bases lay between the germline ends. The chain's CDR3 is CSASWGSSYNEQFF. CDR3 coding DNA: TGCAGTGCTAGTTGGGGGAGCTCCTACAATGAGCAGTTCTTC.

The chain combines TRBV28 with TRBJ2-5; no clear D gene. Germline values: CDR1 MDHEN, CDR2 SYDVKM. V was pared by 6 bases and J by 4 bases, with 18 bases between. CDR3 length: 15 amino acids. The CDR3, as DNA: TGTGCCAGCAGATTAAGGTGGGCGGCCAGAGAGACCCAGTACTTC. It yields the protein CASRLRWAARETQYF. The whole variable domain, filled in from reference TRBV28 and TRBJ2-5, reads DVKVTQSSRYLVKRTGEKVFLECVQDMDHENMFWYRQDPGLGLRLIYFSYDVKMKEKGDIPEGYSVSREKKERFSLILESASTNQTSMYLCASRLRWAARETQYFGPGTRLLVL.

Many counts were recorded for this clonotype. The V gene is TRBV13, the J gene TRBJ2-5; the D call may be TRBD1 or TRBD2 (5 bases each). Germline V CDR1 and CDR2: PRHDT, FYEKMQ (reference sequence). The CDR3 is 13 residues long. V was cut by 5 bases and J by 4 bases, with 11 bases left in between. The CDR3 DNA follows: TGTGCCAGCAGCCTAGCAGGGTCAGAGACCCAGTACTTC. Translation gives CASSLAGSETQYF.

In this sample, this clonotype turned up many times. The V gene is TRBV28, the J gene TRBJ2-7; TRBD2 aligns across 7 bases. V lost 2 bases to trimming and J lost 0 bases; unmatched junction nucleotides: 25. CDR1 MDHEN and CDR2 SYDVKM come from the germline V gene. CDR3 size: 22 residues. The DNA of the CDR3 is TGTGCCAGCAGTTTACCCCCCCCAGGCCTCCGGGTACGCAGCGGGAACTCCTACGAGCAGTACTTC. It yields the protein CASSLPPPGLRVRSGNSYEQYF.

At least ten counts were recorded for this clonotype. The chain recombines TRBV7-2 with TRBJ2-1; 8 nucleotides line up with TRBD1. J gave up 7 bases and V 5 bases, and 13 bases lay outside the gene matches. This CDR3 comprises 16 residues. Germline assignment: CDR1 SGHTA and CDR2 FQGNSA. CDR3 sequence reads: CASSQKGRTGLNEQFF. The CDR3 DNA follows: TGTGCCAGCAGCCAAAAGGGCAGGACAGGGTTAAATGAGCAGTTCTTC.

This clonotype was seen a few times. V and J are TRBV28 and TRBJ2-3; D possibly corresponds to TRBD1 (5 bases). Trimming removed 9 bases at V and 3 bases at J, with 13 bases between. CDR3 size: 13 residues. Germline V CDR1 and CDR2: MDHEN, SYDVKM. This CDR3 reads CASIETVTDTQYF. In nucleotides, the CDR3 is TGTGCCAGTATTGAGACAGTTACAGATACGCAGTATTTT.

Many counts were recorded for this clonotype. The chain employs TRBV5-1 and TRBJ1-4; 10 bases agree with TRBD1. After removal of 5 bases from V and 5 bases from J, the junction contained 3 bases not matched to a gene. This CDR3 has 14 residues. CDR1 is SGHRS, CDR2 YFSETQ, per germline. CDR3 nucleotides: TGCGCCAGCAGGCAGGGACAGGGGAATGAAAAACTGTTTTTT. Encoded protein: CASRQGQGNEKLFF.

This clonotype was observed at least ten times. The chain joins TRBV12-3 or TRBV12-4 to TRBJ2-6, with unresolved D. This CDR3 is 14 amino acids long. Trimming removed 11 bases from V and 0 bases from J, with 11 bases in between. The CDR3 loop reads CAGGLSSGANVLTF. DNA for the CDR3: TGTGCCGGTGGTCTGAGCTCTGGGGCCAACGTCCTGACTTTC.

This clonotype was counted many times. J is TRBJ1-2 and V is TRBV27, with 10 bases aligning to TRBD1. Germline trimming cut 3 bases from V and 4 bases from J; bases unmatched to any gene: 8. Per the germline V gene, CDR1 is MNHEY and CDR2 is SMNVEV (reference sequence). This CDR3 has 16 amino acids. This CDR3 reads CASSFWDRGGFYGYTF. The CDR3 bases are TGTGCCAGCAGTTTTTGGGACAGGGGCGGATTCTATGGCTACACCTTC.

This clonotype was recorded many times. This sequence joins TRBV6-2 or TRBV6-3 and TRBJ2-5; no firm D call. The CDR3 runs 13 residues. Germline V gene lookup returns CDR1 MNHEY and CDR2 SVGEGT. The V and J ends lost 6 bases and 1 base respectively, with 9 bases between them. The CDR3 bases are TGTGCCAGCAGCCCTGACTCCCAAGAGACCCAGTACTTC. This encodes CASSPDSQETQYF.

This clonotype appeared many times. The V gene is TRBV10-3, the J gene TRBJ2-7, with D uncertain. Looked up from germline, CDR1 is ENHRY and CDR2 is SYGVKD. V lost 2 bases and J 5 bases, leaving 7 bases between the germline ends. The CDR3 contains 12 residues. In nucleotides, the CDR3 is TGTGCCATCAGTGAGGTTTTTGACGAGCAGTACTTC. Protein sequence: CAISEVFDEQYF.

This clonotype has ten or more counts. The chain carries TRBV7-6 and TRBJ2-5, with D perhaps matching TRBD1 or TRBD2 (5 bases each). Germline V gene sequence: CDR1 SGHVS, CDR2 FNYEAQ. The CDR3 length is 16 residues. V lost 6 bases and J lost 5, with 22 bases in between. CDR3 loop: CASRRTPGPPPETQYF. Written as DNA, the CDR3 is TGTGCCAGCAGACGCACCCCGGGACCCCCGCCTGAGACCCAGTACTTC. Complete variable domain (other parts from reference TRBV7-6 and TRBJ2-5): GAGVSQSPRYKVTKRGQDVALRCDPISGHVSLYWYRQALGQGPEFLTYFNYEAQQDKSGLPNDRFSAERPEGSISTLTIQRTEQRDSAMYRCASRRTPGPPPETQYFGPGTRLLVL.

This clonotype was recorded at least ten times. The chain uses TRBV9 and TRBJ2-2; the D call may be TRBD1 or TRBD2 (5 bases each). CDR3 size: 14 residues. CDR1 SGDLS and CDR2 YYNGEE come from the germline V gene. Trimming shortened V by 0 bases and J by 4 bases, and 7 bases separated the two germline ends. In DNA form, the CDR3 reads TGTGCCAGCAGCGTAGAGGGGAGCACCGGGGAGCTGTTTTTT. Protein: CASSVEGSTGELFF.

This clonotype has a count of ten or more. This chain joins TRBV7-2 and TRBJ2-5, with D possibly TRBD2 on 6 matching bases. The CDR3 spans 14 residues. The ends were cut back, 6 bases at V and 5 bases at J, with 16 bases in the middle. Germline V gene lookup returns CDR1 SGHTA and CDR2 FQGNSA. CDR3 in DNA: TGTGCCAGCAGAACCGGGACTCAAAGGGAGACCCAGTACTTC. Amino acid sequence: CASRTGTQRETQYF.